The 13 T cell receptor beta chains presented below share a single source sample, sequenced in a study of T cell changes during pregnancy in multiple sclerosis. The assay was immunoSEQ multiplex PCR, and TCRdb's table has in-frame clones only and misses some. The sample shows approximately 35,000 clones, more than 75% of them seen only once. The material was CD4+ T cells from peripheral blood mononuclear cells, obtained in the second trimester of pregnancy. Source of these receptors: a female donor in good health, enrolled as a control in a pregnancy study.

V gene TRBV18 combines with J gene TRBJ1-2, with a tentative D call TRBD1 (6 bases). CDR1 KGHSH and CDR2 LQKENI come from the germline V gene. V dropped 6 bases and J dropped 3 bases, with 11 bases sitting between them. The CDR3 is made up of 13 amino acids. The CDR3, as DNA: TGTGCCAGCTCCGCGGGGGCGGACTATGGCTACACCTTC. It yields the protein CASSAGADYGYTF.

This chain uses TRBV18 with TRBJ2-2, with TRBD1 as a possible D gene (5 bases). The CDR3 has 15 residues. Trimming stripped 6 bases from V and 0 bases from J, with 11 bases between. Germline CDR1 is KGHSH and CDR2 is LQKENI. The CDR3 coding sequence is TGTGCCAGCTCCCTTAAGGGGCCGAACACCGGGGAGCTGTTTTTT. Translating it yields CASSLKGPNTGELFF.

The rearrangement uses TRBV5-3 and TRBJ1-2; TRBD1 agrees at 7 bases. TRBV5-3 is recorded as an ORF, its role being uncertain. The CDR3 loop spans 17 amino acids. The V segment lost 4 bases and the J segment 8 bases; nucleotides outside the gene matches: 20. The CDR3 is CARSPLTGTIKVGGYTF. DNA for the CDR3: TGTGCCAGAAGCCCCTTGACAGGGACGATTAAAGTAGGAGGCTACACCTTC.

This clone was observed once. The gene calls are TRBV5-4 and TRBJ2-7; 7 bases are a match to TRBD1. Germline assignment: CDR1 SGHNT and CDR2 YYREEE (reference sequence). The CDR3 is made up of 15 amino acids. J was trimmed by 7 bases and V by 4 bases; bases with no gene match: 14. This chain's CDR3 is CASSKPVLQGREQYF. CDR3 DNA: TGTGCCAGCAGCAAGCCGGTCTTACAGGGGCGGGAGCAGTACTTC.

The rearrangement uses TRBV30 and TRBJ1-1; TRBD1 aligns across 8 bases. The CDR3 length is 13 residues. The germline CDR1 and CDR2 sequences are GTSNPN and SVGIG (reference sequence). Trimming removed 3 bases from V and 5 bases from J; junction bases left unmatched: 5. CDR3 in DNA: TGTGCCTGGAGAGCAGGGGGCAGGACTGAAGCTTTCTTT. Translated: CAWRAGGRTEAFF.

The CDR3 nucleotides read TGTGCCAGCTCACCAAAAGAAGCGGGAATCTACGAGCAGTACTTC. It codes for CASSPKEAGIYEQYF. J is TRBJ2-7 and V is TRBV18; 7 bases map to TRBD2. Unmatched junction bases numbered 7, after V lost 2 bases and J lost 3 bases. Per the germline V gene, CDR1 is KGHSH and CDR2 is LQKENI. There are 15 residues in the CDR3.

The chain carries TRBV18 and TRBJ2-7; 7 bases match TRBD1. The CDR3 covers 16 residues. Germline V gene sequence: CDR1 KGHSH, CDR2 LQKENI. The V segment lost 1 base and the J segment 6 bases; nucleotides outside the gene matches: 12. CDR3 region: CASSPQTGVLSGEQYF. Written as DNA, the CDR3 is TGTGCCAGCTCACCACAAACAGGGGTACTATCTGGCGAGCAGTACTTC.

The chain recombines TRBV4-1 with TRBJ2-1, with 12 bases lining up with TRBD2. This CDR3 comprises 19 residues. Germline-derived CDR1 and CDR2 are MGHRA and YSYEKL. V was pared by 1 base and J by 2 bases, with 9 bases of the junction left unmatched. For the CDR3, the DNA is TGCGCCAGCAGCCAAGGAGGGACTAGCGGGCGACCAACCTACAATGAGCAGTTCTTC. Translated, it gives CASSQGGTSGRPTYNEQFF.

The genes are TRBV6-1 and TRBJ1-1, with D uncertain. V shed 7 bases and J shed 5 bases, with 20 bases lying between them. This CDR3 contains 15 residues. Germline CDR1 and CDR2: MNHNS and SASEGT. The CDR3 region has the DNA TGTGCCAGCAAGAGCGACCCGGGTTTTGGGACTGAAGCTTTCTTT. This gives the protein CASKSDPGFGTEAFF.

The V call is TRBV19, the J call TRBJ2-3; 8 bases match TRBD2. The CDR3 runs to 16 residues. V lost 3 bases, J lost 3 bases, and 8 bases stayed unmatched. CDR1 and CDR2 from the germline V gene are LNHDA and SQIVND (reference sequence). DNA for the CDR3: TGTGCCAGTAGTATCGGAGTAGCGGGACCTACAGATACGCAGTATTTT. Encoded protein: CASSIGVAGPTDTQYF.

The gene calls are TRBV4-2 and TRBJ1-2; the D gene is possibly TRBD1 (6 bases). The CDR3 loop spans 14 amino acids. The germline CDR1 and CDR2 sequences are LGHNA and YNFKEQ. V was trimmed by 3 bases and J by 2 bases, leaving 10 bases between them. DNA for the CDR3: TGTGCCAGCAGCCACGAACAGGGAAACTATGGCTACACCTTC. This translates into CASSHEQGNYGYTF.

This clone was detected only a few times. The V and J genes are TRBV7-9 and TRBJ1-1; no clear D gene. V lost 9 bases to trimming and J lost 6 bases, with 8 bases between them. This CDR3 region has 10 residues. Looked up from germline, CDR1 is SEHNR and CDR2 is FQNEAQ (reference sequence). CDR3 sequence reads: CASSGSEAFF. In nucleotides, the CDR3 is TGTGCCAGTTCGGGATCTGAAGCTTTCTTT. The whole variable domain, remainder taken from reference TRBV7-9 and TRBJ1-1, is DTGVSQNPRHKITKRGQNVTFRCDPISEHNRLYWYRQTLGQGPEFLTYFQNEAQLEKSRLLSDRFSAERPKGSFSTLEIQRTEQGDSAMYLCASSGSEAFFGQGTRLTVV.

V and J are TRBV10-1 and TRBJ1-1, with D perhaps matching TRBD1 (5 bases). V lost 3 bases and J 0 bases, leaving 14 bases between the germline ends. CDR3 length: 16 residues. The germline V gene has CDR1 WNHNN and CDR2 SYGVQD (reference sequence). The CDR3 DNA follows: TGCGCCAGCAGTGATAGACAGAGACCCATGAACACTGAAGCTTTCTTT. This gives the protein CASSDRQRPMNTEAFF.